The clone carrying this T cell receptor (beta chain) was counted ten times or more. Amplified TCR beta CDR3 regions came from RNA transcripts. Primed by the HTBI set, a first-round RT-PCR was run on the TCR CDR3. Each CDR3 protein gets one entry after TCRdb re-called the multiplex PCR reads with MiXCR. The repertoire has about 640,000 distinct CDR3 sequences, about a fifth of them found once; the top ten carry 34%. The V segment lost 6 bases and the J segment 0 bases; nucleotides outside the gene matches: 18. This CDR3 region has 19 residues. This sample is drawn from a study of T cells in Graves' hyperthyroidism and ophthalmopathy.

Input material: blood. The TCR was taken from a man aged 25 to 45 with Graves' ophthalmopathy. This chain links TRBV6-7 with TRBJ2-3; 7 nucleotides match TRBD1. TRBV6-7 is reported as an ORF; its role is uncertain. CDR3 sequence: CASSGQAVPHSRSTDTQYF. The CDR3 nucleotides are TGTGCCAGCAGCGGACAGGCCGTCCCACACTCAAGGAGCACAGATACGCAGTATTTT.